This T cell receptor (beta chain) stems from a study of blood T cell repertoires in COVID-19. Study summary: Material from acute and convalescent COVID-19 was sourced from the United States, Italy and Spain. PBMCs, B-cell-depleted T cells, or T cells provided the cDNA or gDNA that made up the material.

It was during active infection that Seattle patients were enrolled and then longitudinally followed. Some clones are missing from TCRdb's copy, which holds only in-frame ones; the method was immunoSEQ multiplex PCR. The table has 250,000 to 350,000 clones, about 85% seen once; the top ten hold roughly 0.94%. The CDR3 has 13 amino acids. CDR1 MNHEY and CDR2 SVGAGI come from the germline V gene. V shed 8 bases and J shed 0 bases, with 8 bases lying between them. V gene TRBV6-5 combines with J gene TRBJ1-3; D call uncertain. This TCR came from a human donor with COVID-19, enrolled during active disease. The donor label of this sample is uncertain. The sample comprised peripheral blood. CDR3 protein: CASSYGSGNTIYF. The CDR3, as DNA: TGTGCCAGCTCTTACGGCTCTGGAAACACCATATATTTT.